This TCR beta chain appears in the sequencing data of a study of blood T cell repertoires in COVID-19. The overall study: Italy, Spain and the United States were the sources of the convalescent and acute COVID-19 samples. T cells, B-cell-depleted T cells, or PBMCs provided the cDNA or gDNA that served as material.

V lost 4 bases to trimming and J lost 4 bases; unmatched junction nucleotides: 5. CDR3 length: 15 residues. Germline CDR1 and CDR2: LNHDA and SQIVND (reference sequence). In the original workflow: From reference gene primer amplification, estimates of nucleated cell counts were derived. TCRdb's table, derived via immunoSEQ multiplex PCR, lists solely in-frame clones and lacks some. The DNA gave D and trimming, while V, J and clone size come from that table. The sample holds 60,000 or so clones, approximately 90% seen once. The receptor was isolated from a human donor in a cohort sampled during active COVID-19. The chain recombines TRBV19 with TRBJ2-5; 11 positions match TRBD1. Sequencing input: peripheral blood. The CDR3 loop is CASSTGTGGVETQYF. The CDR3 DNA is TGTGCCAGTAGTACCGGGACAGGGGGAGTAGAGACCCAGTACTTC.